This section outlines one T cell receptor beta chain sequence together with its context. Germline V gene lookup returns CDR1 SNHLY and CDR2 FYNNEI. The CDR3 loop spans 14 amino acids. V shed 8 bases and J shed 9 bases, with 22 bases lying between them. Data came from immunoSEQ multiplex PCR; TCRdb stores just in-frame clones and leaves some out. The sample yields over 75,000 clones, about 90% seen once. This entry belongs to a study of OX40 agonist ivuxolimab in advanced cancers. This receptor was identified in an adult with an advanced solid tumor such as melanoma, head and neck, liver or kidney cancer. The chain employs TRBV2 and TRBJ1-1, with D possibly TRBD1 on 6 matching bases. Material: CD4+ or CD8+ T cells sorted from blood, obtained in a trial of the OX40 agonist ivuxolimab. CDR3 region: CASHTSWLQGKAFF. The DNA for the CDR3 is TGTGCCAGCCACACCTCTTGGTTACAGGGAAAAGCTTTCTTT.